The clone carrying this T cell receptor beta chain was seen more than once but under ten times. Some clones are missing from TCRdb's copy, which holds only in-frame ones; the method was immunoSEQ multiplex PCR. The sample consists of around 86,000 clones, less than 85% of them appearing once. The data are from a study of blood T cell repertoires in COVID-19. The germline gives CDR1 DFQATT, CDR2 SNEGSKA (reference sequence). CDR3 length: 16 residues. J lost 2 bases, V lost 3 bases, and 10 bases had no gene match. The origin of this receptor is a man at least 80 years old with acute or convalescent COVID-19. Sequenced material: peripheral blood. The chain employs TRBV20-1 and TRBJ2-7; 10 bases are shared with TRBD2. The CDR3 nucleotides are TGCAGTGCTAGTGACAGCGGGAGGGCCTCGGCCTACGAGCAGTACTTC. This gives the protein CSASDSGRASAYEQYF.